This T cell receptor (beta chain) was observed in a study of T cell clonotyping in hematopoietic cell transplantation (dated by TCRdb to the early 2020s). Describing the broader study: A total of 130 or so blood samples were gathered in the study from approximately 32 consecutive transplant recipients along with their related donors. Patients were recruited between late 2015 and January 2017 and followed until September 2020 or death.

According to the study, the label for this sample's time point signals: 100 days after allo-HCT. Blood from recipients was drawn roughly 28 days before transplant, then again at days 30, 100 and 180 after transplant. Nuclei Lysis Solution was used to extract genomic DNA from fresh or cryopreserved unfractionated peripheral blood mononuclear cells. A note on this clone: What this receptor recognizes is not known. No base quality values were provided; no much bigger clone lies one nucleotide off.

The immunoSEQ assay, a bias-controlled multiplex PCR with V- and J-specific primers, was used to amplify TCR beta CDR3 regions from genomic DNA. A proprietary barcode and Illumina adapter sequences were added to the CDR3 amplicons in a second PCR step. CDR3 libraries were sequenced on an Illumina MiSeq instrument. The original methods were these. Export and quality control were done with immunoSEQ Analyzer 3.0, while downstream analyses used R Bioconductor and Immunarch. Only productive rearrangements in the normalized downsampled data set went into calculating the repertoire metrics. Clonotypes larger than 5 templates in the normalized cohort were defined as pathologically expanded. The Inverse Simpson Index was used to measure repertoire diversity. The non-normalized data set was used for CMV-specificity analyses so that all clonotypes could be captured. TCRdb holds this immuneACCESS table with in-frame rearrangements only. Some clones are missing; in checked studies, unresolved V genes explain under half, and the rest has no known cause. Clone size and V and J calls were adopted from that table, with D and trimming inferred from the DNA. The sample has 12,000 to 15,000 clones on record, around 84% of them singletons. In total, the top ten clones hold 9.5% to 15% of the sample.

Study-wide conclusions, independent of this receptor: Sample size was limited, and cells were not sorted, so CD4 and CD8 repertoire contributions could not be separated. Inverse Simpson Index values from donors and from recipients before transplant predicted broader TCR repertoire diversity after transplant. Overlap with donor repertoires was found for only a small fraction of recipient repertoires, with over 95% found to appear de novo at the given depth. After transplant, TCR diversity in recipients dropped, and pathologically expanded clonotypes climbed progressively between day 30 and day 180.

The sequence derives from a male patient in his fifties who had an allogeneic stem cell transplant from an unrelated donor, so T cells may come from the graft donor. Some clones in this sample may be carry-over from other donors' samples. The sequencing used PBMCs, collected 100 days after allogeneic stem cell transplant.

The nucleotides read TGCGCCAGCAGCTATAGCAATGAGCAGTTCTTC. This gives the protein CASSYSNEQFF. The V and J genes are TRBV4-1 and TRBJ2-1, with the D gene too uncertain to name. At the junction V is shortened by 5 bases and J by 6 bases, with 5 bases in between. The CDR3 starts with the cysteine, ends with the phenylalanine, and has 11 residues. CDR3 DNA only is kept here, 33 bases in frame from base 1. CDR1 and CDR2, per the germline V gene, are MGHRA and YSYEKL.